These T cell receptor beta chains were read from a single sample in a study of control samples from healthy donors and cancer patients. Libraries were prepared by immunoSEQ multiplex PCR; TCRdb keeps only in-frame clonotypes and omits some of them. Seen here are just over 150,000 clones, about 90% observed once, and the top ten hold approximately 12%. Specimen: blood. All receptors come from a man aged 25-45 years in good health. Both conserved end residues are part of each CDR3. A D gene is named only where the DNA matches it firmly. The size of a clone is reported for some rows only, either as once, few or many, or as a class for expanded clones.

V,size,D,J,CDR3,DNA
TRBV28,.,.,TRBJ2-3,CASSLKGDTQYF,TGTGCCAGCAGTTTAAAGGGAGATACGCAGTATTTT
TRBV28,.,TRBD1,TRBJ1-1,CASTLGGQEAFF,TGTGCCAGCACACTCGGGGGACAGGAAGCTTTCTTT
TRBV10-3,.,TRBD1,TRBJ1-2,CAITTGGGYTF,TGTGCCATCACCACAGGGGGAGGCTACACCTTC
TRBV4-1,.,.,TRBJ2-2,CASSQNGFGELFF,TGCGCCAGCAGCCAAAACGGATTCGGGGAGCTGTTTTTT
TRBV3-1/TRBV3-2,.,.,TRBJ1-1,CASSQGGLGAFF,TGTGCCAGCAGCCAAGGGGGGCTGGGAGCTTTCTTT
TRBV12-3/TRBV12-4,once,TRBD1,TRBJ1-2,CASSIDRVYGYTF,TGTGCCAGCAGTATCGACAGGGTCTATGGCTACACCTTC
TRBV10-3,.,.,TRBJ2-7,CAISEDYEQYF,TGTGCCATCAGTGAGGACTACGAGCAGTACTTC
TRBV15,.,.,TRBJ2-1,CATSRGTETYNEQFF,TGTGCCACCAGCAGGGGGACTGAGACCTACAATGAGCAGTTCTTC
TRBV27,.,TRBD1,TRBJ1-5,CASRIYWKETGDNQPQHF,TGTGCCAGCAGAATTTATTGGAAAGAGACAGGGGACAATCAGCCCCAGCATTTT
TRBV5-6,.,.,TRBJ2-7,CASKPRPWGTYEQYF,TGTGCCAGCAAACCCCGGCCCTGGGGCACCTACGAGCAGTACTTC
TRBV12-3/TRBV12-4,.,.,TRBJ1-6,CASSFEGQDLHF,TGTGCCAGCAGTTTTGAGGGACAAGACCTCCACTTT
TRBV27,once,.,TRBJ2-5,CASSFNRAETQYF,TGTGCCAGCAGTTTCAACAGGGCTGAGACCCAGTACTTC
TRBV18,.,TRBD2,TRBJ2-7,CASSSLAANSYEQYF,TGTGCCAGCTCATCTCTAGCGGCGAACTCCTACGAGCAGTACTTC
TRBV29-1,.,TRBD1,TRBJ2-3,CSAAFPETGAADTQYF,TGCAGCGCTGCTTTCCCGGAGACAGGGGCCGCAGATACGCAGTATTTT
TRBV18,.,.,TRBJ2-5,CASSPGTKQETQYF,TGTGCCAGCTCCCCCGGGACAAAACAAGAGACCCAGTACTTC
TRBV4-3,.,.,TRBJ2-1,CASSPTTGGYNEQFF,TGCGCCAGCAGCCCAACGACAGGTGGTTACAATGAGCAGTTCTTC
TRBV6-5,.,.,TRBJ1-1,CASSPPTGTEAFF,TGTGCCAGCAGTCCCCCGACAGGCACTGAAGCTTTCTTT
TRBV3-1/TRBV3-2,once,.,TRBJ1-2,CASSESAANYGYTF,TGTGCCAGCAGCGAGAGTGCAGCTAACTATGGCTACACCTTC
TRBV9,.,.,TRBJ2-2,CASSVAVGGSGELFF,TGTGCCAGCAGCGTAGCCGTTGGAGGGAGCGGGGAGCTGTTTTTT
TRBV7-2,.,.,TRBJ1-5,CASSPGVYGFQPQHF,TGTGCCAGCAGCCCCGGGGTTTACGGGTTCCAGCCCCAGCATTTT
TRBV5-1,.,TRBD1,TRBJ2-1,CASSLGDSYNEQFF,TGCGCCAGCAGCTTGGGGGACAGCTACAATGAGCAGTTCTTC
TRBV11-2,few,.,TRBJ2-3,CASSLFRADTQYF,TGTGCCAGCAGCTTATTCCGCGCAGATACGCAGTATTTT
TRBV28,.,.,TRBJ1-4,CASSPDDRGPFPRSIF,TGTGCCAGCAGTCCTGATGACAGAGGGCCTTTCCCCCGATCAATATTT
TRBV3-1/TRBV3-2,few,TRBD1,TRBJ1-6,CASSQGTGRTYNSPLHF,TGTGCCAGCAGCCAAGGGACAGGGAGGACCTATAATTCACCCCTCCACTTT
TRBV9,many,.,TRBJ1-4,CASSVGVRVNEKLFF,TGTGCCAGCAGCGTAGGGGTCCGGGTAAATGAAAAACTGTTTTTT
TRBV4-1,.,.,TRBJ2-2,CASSQVKTGFNTGELFF,TGCGCCAGCAGCCAAGTTAAAACAGGGTTTAACACCGGGGAGCTGTTTTTT
TRBV30,.,.,TRBJ1-3,CAWSQSGNTIYF,TGTGCCTGGAGTCAGTCTGGAAACACCATATATTTT
TRBV6-5,.,.,TRBJ1-1,CASRAEAGPNTEAFF,TGTGCCAGCAGAGCCGAGGCCGGACCGAACACTGAAGCTTTCTTT
TRBV6-2/TRBV6-3,.,.,TRBJ1-3,CASSYPGSGNTIYF,TGTGCCAGCAGTTACCCCGGCTCTGGAAACACCATATATTTT
TRBV19,.,.,TRBJ1-4,CASSIARQSREKLFF,TGTGCCAGTAGTATAGCTCGGCAGTCACGGGAAAAACTGTTTTTT
TRBV18,.,.,TRBJ1-2,CASSLRRSGDYGYTF,TGTGCCAGCTCACTTCGACGGTCAGGGGACTATGGCTACACCTTC
TRBV5-1,.,.,TRBJ2-3,CASSLAGDVTDTQYF,TGCGCCAGCAGCTTGGCCGGAGACGTCACAGATACGCAGTATTTT
TRBV7-2,.,.,TRBJ2-7,CASSLSSITSYEQYF,TGTGCCAGCAGCTTAAGTAGCATAACGTCCTACGAGCAGTACTTC
TRBV29-1,.,.,TRBJ2-7,CSVMDGSYEQYF,TGCAGCGTGATGGACGGATCCTACGAGCAGTACTTC
TRBV7-9,.,TRBD1,TRBJ2-3,CASRTGDSDTQYF,TGTGCCAGCAGAACAGGGGATAGCGATACGCAGTATTTT
TRBV7-2,.,TRBD1,TRBJ1-5,CASSLRTGLDQPQHF,TGTGCCAGCAGCCTGAGGACAGGGTTAGATCAGCCCCAGCATTTT
TRBV5-4,.,.,TRBJ1-1,CASSQTVNTEAFF,TGTGCCAGCAGCCAGACTGTGAACACTGAAGCTTTCTTT
TRBV28,.,TRBD1,TRBJ1-5,CASSLGQLHQPQHF,TGTGCCAGCAGTTTGGGACAGCTCCATCAGCCCCAGCATTTT
TRBV27,.,.,TRBJ1-2,CASSLGYTDYGYTF,TGTGCCAGCAGTTTGGGTTATACCGACTATGGCTACACCTTC
TRBV12-5,.,.,TRBJ2-2,CASGLGTGELFF,TGTGCTAGTGGTTTGGGCACCGGGGAGCTGTTTTTT
TRBV27,.,.,TRBJ1-4,CASATQGLREKLFF,TGTGCCAGCGCCACACAGGGTTTACGCGAAAAACTGTTTTTT
TRBV29-1,.,.,TRBJ1-1,CSVATGPGTEAFF,TGCAGCGTGGCCACAGGGCCCGGCACTGAAGCTTTCTTT
TRBV12-3/TRBV12-4,.,TRBD2,TRBJ2-5,CASGGGETQYF,TGTGCCAGCGGGGGGGGAGAGACCCAGTACTTC
TRBV7-8,.,.,TRBJ1-2,CASSLAPSGDGYTF,TGTGCCAGCAGCTTAGCCCCTTCAGGGGATGGCTACACCTTC
TRBV9,.,.,TRBJ2-6,CASSVAPGANVLTF,TGTGCCAGCAGCGTAGCCCCTGGGGCCAACGTCCTGACTTTC
TRBV5-6,once,.,TRBJ1-3,CASSPRTKGAGNTIYF,TGTGCCAGCAGCCCCCGAACCAAAGGGGCTGGAAACACCATATATTTT
TRBV18,once,TRBD1,TRBJ1-5,CASSPGTGDQPQHF,TGTGCCAGCTCACCCGGGACAGGGGATCAGCCCCAGCATTTT
TRBV13,.,.,TRBJ2-3,CASSPGRRIGTDTQYF,TGTGCCAGCAGCCCGGGACGTCGTATTGGCACAGATACGCAGTATTTT
TRBV7-9,.,.,TRBJ2-7,CASSPQVAYEQYF,TGTGCCAGCAGCCCCCAGGTAGCCTACGAGCAGTACTTC
TRBV18,.,.,TRBJ1-5,CASSWGSNQPQHF,TGTGCCAGCTCCTGGGGGAGCAATCAGCCCCAGCATTTT